This T cell receptor beta chain was sequenced for a study of cytomegalovirus exposure and HLA in healthy donors. Study-wide results and limits: In a later analysis, a missense DCLRE1C variant was linked to TCR beta V- and J-gene trimming. A cluster of highly shared sequence variants was likely a sequencing artifact. According to an earlier analysis, most TCR beta V segments yielded productive rearrangements about 87% or about 30% of the time.

PCR involved 60 Vbeta and 13 Jbeta primers. The table came from immunoSEQ multiplex PCR; TCRdb's copy has only in-frame clones and leaves some out. The repertoire includes 150,000 to 200,000 clones, 77% of them detected once, and around 2.8% sits in the top ten. Only a few counts were recorded for this clone. The antigen is not known. The ends were cut back, 5 bases at V and 0 bases at J, with 15 bases in the middle. Germline values: CDR1 SGHTA, CDR2 FQGNSA. The CDR3 runs to 16 residues. Sequenced material: PBMCs. J is TRBJ2-3 and V is TRBV7-2; D might be TRBD1 (5 bases). This TCR was recovered from a woman in her thirties or forties in good health and CMV-seropositive. CDR3 DNA: TGTGCCAGCAGCGAAGGGGTACGGGCAAGCACAGATACGCAGTATTTT. It is translated as CASSEGVRASTDTQYF.